Listed here are 19 T cell receptor beta chains from one sample, sequenced in a study of OX40 agonist ivuxolimab in advanced cancers. Clones were sequenced by immunoSEQ multiplex PCR, and TCRdb holds only the in-frame ones, with some missing. The sample contains 98,000 or so clones, about 91% of which appear only once. Sequences were derived from CD4+ or CD8+ T cells sorted from blood, sampled in a trial of the OX40 agonist ivuxolimab. Every receptor here comes from an adult with an advanced solid tumor such as melanoma, head and neck, liver or kidney cancer.

The genes are TRBV7-9 and TRBJ2-7; TRBD1 agrees at 7 bases. The CDR3 consists of 15 residues. The germline V gene has CDR1 SEHNR and CDR2 FQNEAQ (reference sequence). Germline trimming cut 6 bases from V and 1 base from J; bases unmatched to any gene: 9. The CDR3 sequence: CASSSAGTASYEQYF. DNA for the CDR3: TGTGCCAGCAGTTCAGCCGGGACAGCATCCTACGAGCAGTACTTC.

V gene TRBV11-1 combines with J gene TRBJ2-7; 9 positions match TRBD2. Germline V gene lookup returns CDR1 SGHAT and CDR2 FQDESV (reference sequence). With 1 base clipped from V and 4 bases from J, the junction kept 5 bases outside the gene matches. This CDR3 comprises 15 residues. The CDR3 nucleotides are TGTGCCAGCAGCTTAGGGCCTAGCGGGATGTACGAGCAGTACTTC. Protein sequence: CASSLGPSGMYEQYF.

The chain couples TRBV11-2 to TRBJ2-1, with a weak D call TRBD2 (6 bases). The CDR3 loop spans 16 amino acids. The germline CDR1 and CDR2 sequences are SGHAT and FQNNGV. Trimming cost V 0 bases and J 5 bases, with 14 bases left between them. The CDR3 nucleotides read TGTGCCAGCAGCTTAGAAGCTACGGGAGCTAACAATGAGCAGTTCTTC. It codes for CASSLEATGANNEQFF.

This chain's CDR3 is CASSDTGNNEQFF. CDR3 bases: TGTGCCAGTAGCGACACAGGAAACAATGAGCAGTTCTTC. This chain connects TRBV19 to TRBJ2-1; TRBD1 might be the D (5 bases). CDR1 is LNHDA and CDR2 is SQIVND in the germline V gene (reference sequence). The CDR3 covers 13 residues. Trimming shortened V by 6 bases and J by 5 bases, and 11 bases separated the two germline ends.

The rearrangement links TRBV2 to TRBJ1-5; D uncertain. CDR3 length: 13 residues. V lost 5 bases and J lost 5, with 10 bases in between. Germline assignment: CDR1 SNHLY and CDR2 FYNNEI. This CDR3 is CASSIGRDQPQHF. For the CDR3, the DNA is TGTGCCAGCAGTATTGGACGGGATCAGCCCCAGCATTTT.

The chain couples TRBV28 to TRBJ2-7, with D perhaps given as TRBD1 or TRBD2 (5 bases each). V lost 6 bases and J lost 5, with 17 bases in between. The CDR3 loop spans 14 amino acids. Germline V gives CDR1 MDHEN, CDR2 SYDVKM. CDR3 nucleotides: TGTGCCAGCAGACCGATAGGCCAGGGACACGAGCAGTACTTC. Its protein is CASRPIGQGHEQYF.

V and J are TRBV10-1 and TRBJ2-2; 12 bases match TRBD2. J was trimmed by 6 bases and V by 4 bases; bases with no gene match: 12. The CDR3 consists of 18 residues. Germline V lookup: CDR1 WNHNN, CDR2 SYGVQD (reference sequence). The chain's CDR3 is CASSAASGRAWLAGELFF. In DNA, the CDR3 is TGCGCCAGCAGTGCGGCTAGCGGGAGGGCCTGGTTAGCCGGGGAGCTGTTTTTT.

The chain is built from TRBV11-2 and TRBJ2-3; D gene ambiguous. Germline CDR1 reads SGHAT; CDR2 reads FQNNGV. The CDR3 is made up of 13 amino acids. With 4 bases removed from V and 4 bases from J, the gap between germline ends came to 9 bases. The CDR3 protein is CASSSLTSDTQYF. In DNA form, the CDR3 reads TGTGCCAGCAGCTCCCTGACTTCAGATACGCAGTATTTT.

The rearrangement links TRBV20-1 to TRBJ2-1; a weak D match, TRBD2 (5 bases). From germline, CDR1 is DFQATT and CDR2 SNEGSKA (reference sequence). The CDR3 runs to 10 residues. Trimming took off 6 bases at V and 5 bases at J, with 5 bases between the two ends. The CDR3, as DNA: TGCAGTGCGAGGGACAATGAGCAGTTCTTC. This codes for CSARDNEQFF.

DNA of the CDR3: TGTGCCAGCAGCTTAGATCTATCTCGCGGGAGCTCCTACAATGAGCAGTTCTTC. Translation: CASSLDLSRGSSYNEQFF. The chain combines TRBV11-3 with TRBJ2-1, with TRBD2 matching over 7 bases. This CDR3 has 18 amino acids. Trimming took 0 bases from V and 0 from J; bases not matched to a gene: 8. Per germline, CDR1 SGHNT and CDR2 YENEEA.

The J gene is TRBJ2-7, the V gene TRBV28; TRBD1 matches 10 bases. Germline V gives CDR1 MDHEN, CDR2 SYDVKM. This CDR3 contains 14 residues. V gave up 3 bases and J gave up 3 bases; unmatched junction bases: 2. CDR3 coding DNA: TGTGCCAGCAGTTTCGGGGACAGGGGCTACGAGCAGTACTTC. Protein sequence: CASSFGDRGYEQYF.

The rearrangement joins TRBV10-1 to TRBJ2-5, with D perhaps being TRBD1 or TRBD2 (5 bases each). CDR1 is WNHNN and CDR2 is SYGVQD in the germline V gene (reference sequence). There are 14 residues in the CDR3. V was trimmed by 0 bases and J by 5 bases, leaving 10 bases between them. The CDR3 bases are TGCGCCAGCAGTGAGTCGGGGGATGGGGAGACCCAGTACTTC. It translates to CASSESGDGETQYF.

This clone was detected only once. The genes are TRBV19 and TRBJ2-3, with D tentatively TRBD1 or TRBD2 (5 bases each). This CDR3 spans 12 amino acids. V lost 9 bases and J 8 bases, leaving 15 bases between the germline ends. Germline V gene lookup returns CDR1 LNHDA and CDR2 SQIVND (reference sequence). The chain's CDR3 is CASSLGTGTQYF. The CDR3 nucleotides are TGTGCCAGCAGCCTCGGGACGGGTACGCAGTATTTT.

The chain employs TRBV7-2 and TRBJ1-3, with 9 bases identical to TRBD1. V trimming: 6 bases; J trimming: 3 bases; junction bases outside the gene matches: 9. This CDR3 region has 16 residues. Germline V gene sequence: CDR1 SGHTA, CDR2 FQGNSA. CDR3 in DNA: TGTGCCAGCAGACCTCCCACAGGGGGCGGTGGAAACACCATATATTTT. Translating it yields CASRPPTGGGGNTIYF.

This clone was observed a few times. The chain joins TRBV7-9 to TRBJ2-7; 9 bases are a match to TRBD1. Trimming at V came to 5 bases and at J to 6 bases, leaving 11 bases not matched to a gene. The CDR3 extends over 15 amino acids. Germline CDR1 SEHNR, CDR2 FQNEAQ (reference sequence). The CDR3 protein is CASSASGTGSLEQYF. As DNA, the CDR3 is TGTGCCAGCAGCGCGTCCGGGACAGGGTCGCTCGAGCAGTACTTC. Combining the CDR3 with reference TRBV7-9 and TRBJ2-7 gives the whole variable domain DTGVSQNPRHKITKRGQNVTFRCDPISEHNRLYWYRQTLGQGPEFLTYFQNEAQLEKSRLLSDRFSAERPKGSFSTLEIQRTEQGDSAMYLCASSASGTGSLEQYFGPGTRLTVT.

The chain joins TRBV11-2 to TRBJ2-3; TRBD1 matches 11 bases. The germline CDR1 and CDR2 sequences are SGHAT and FQNNGV. With 4 bases clipped from V and 5 bases from J, the junction kept 8 bases outside the gene matches. The CDR3 is 16 amino acids. The CDR3 bases are TGTGCCAGCAGCTCAACCCCGGGACAGGGGGTAGATACGCAGTATTTT. This encodes CASSSTPGQGVDTQYF.

V gene TRBV27 combines with J gene TRBJ1-1, with D maybe TRBD1 (5 bases). Looked up from germline, CDR1 is MNHEY and CDR2 is SMNVEV (reference sequence). The CDR3 is made up of 13 amino acids. Trimming left V 6 bases short and J 6 bases short, with 14 bases between. The chain's CDR3 is CASRPTVTSEAFF. CDR3 DNA sequence: TGTGCCAGCAGGCCGACAGTAACCTCTGAAGCTTTCTTT.

The chain employs TRBV7-9 and TRBJ2-6, with D possibly being TRBD2 (5 bases). The CDR3 is 17 residues long. Germline V gene lookup returns CDR1 SEHNR and CDR2 FQNEAQ (reference sequence). Trimming left V 1 base short and J 3 bases short, with 13 bases between. The CDR3 loop reads CASSLDGVDFGANVLTF. The DNA for the CDR3 is TGTGCCAGCAGCTTAGACGGGGTTGACTTTGGGGCCAACGTCCTGACTTTC.

The chain links TRBV19 to TRBJ2-5; TRBD1 agrees at 9 bases. CDR1 is LNHDA and CDR2 is SQIVND in the germline V gene (reference sequence). Losses at the gene ends were 9 bases for V and 4 bases for J; bases not matched to a gene: 9. The CDR3 runs to 14 residues. The CDR3 coding sequence is TGTGCCAGGCCGACCGGGACAGGGCCAGAGACCCAGTACTTC. Its protein product is CARPTGTGPETQYF.